Below are 31 T cell receptor beta chains sequenced from a single sample in a study of Ad26.COV2.S vaccination and SARS-CoV-2 variants. Using immunoSEQ multiplex PCR, the repertoire was profiled, and TCRdb retains in-frame clones only, with some absent. The data show under 500,000 clones, about 90% seen once. Regarding treatment: some 19 received Ad26.COV2.S at low or high dose, single or two shots; several received placebo; per-sample allocation not given. The samples were gathered on day 63 after the first injection of vaccine or placebo. Specimen: peripheral blood, collected in a trial of Ad26.COV2.S vaccine versus placebo. The receptors shown here come from a person aged 18 to 65 who received the Ad26.COV2.S COVID-19 vaccine or a placebo.

The chain has TRBV29-1 and TRBJ2-1, with a tentative D call TRBD1 (5 bases). Germline V gene data show CDR1 as SQVTM and CDR2 as ANQGSEA. The V end was cut by 4 bases, the J end by 3 bases, with 13 bases between. The CDR3 sequence is 14 residues long. Here the CDR3 DNA reads TGCAGCGTTGCTCGGCAGGGAAACTACAATGAGCAGTTCTTC. As protein: CSVARQGNYNEQFF.

This rearrangement joins TRBV11-2 to TRBJ1-1, with D uncertain. In germline, CDR1 is SGHAT, CDR2 FQNNGV. The CDR3 is made up of 12 amino acids. Trimming stripped 1 base from V and 5 bases from J, with 5 bases between. The CDR3 loop is CASSLGETEAFF. Written as DNA, the CDR3 is TGTGCCAGCAGCTTAGGTGAGACTGAAGCTTTCTTT.

This rearrangement joins TRBV29-1 to TRBJ1-4; D not certain. This CDR3 is built from 13 residues. Deletions cut 6 bases from V and 4 bases from J, with 12 bases between. Germline values: CDR1 SQVTM, CDR2 ANQGSEA. The CDR3 region has the DNA TGCAGCGTAAAGAGAGGGAATAATGAAAAACTGTTTTTT. As protein: CSVKRGNNEKLFF.

V is TRBV2 and J is TRBJ1-3, with D possibly matching TRBD1 (6 bases). Trimming took off 5 bases at V and 0 bases at J, with 11 bases between the two ends. The CDR3 contains 15 residues. Germline-derived CDR1 and CDR2 are SNHLY and FYNNEI. This CDR3 reads CASSRGVDSGNTIYF. The DNA for the CDR3 is TGTGCCAGCAGTAGGGGGGTAGACTCTGGAAACACCATATATTTT.

The chain joins TRBV27 to TRBJ2-1, with D perhaps assigned TRBD1 or TRBD2 (6 bases each). Trimming removed 6 bases from V and 7 bases from J, with 13 bases in between. This CDR3 region has 13 residues. Germline loops: CDR1 MNHEY, CDR2 SMNVEV (reference sequence). The CDR3 loop reads CASSGGGRNEQFF. The CDR3 DNA follows: TGTGCCAGCAGCGGTGGGGGGCGGAATGAGCAGTTCTTC.

Details on this clone: This specimen includes other DNA sequences encoding the same CDR3. The chain combines TRBV3-1 (or the pseudogene TRBV3-2) with TRBJ2-3; 8 bases line up with TRBD2. Trimming removed 1 base from V and 1 base from J; junction bases left unmatched: 4. There are 16 residues in the CDR3. CDR1 and CDR2 from the germline V gene are LGHDT and YNNKEL (reference sequence). The CDR3 spells CASSQVSGGGTDTQYF. CDR3 nucleotides: TGTGCCAGCAGCCAAGTTTCGGGGGGGGGCACAGATACGCAGTATTTT.

This clone was counted a single time. This rearrangement joins TRBV4-3 to TRBJ2-3; D assignment may be TRBD1 or TRBD2 (5 bases each). Trimming shortened V by 0 bases and J by 3 bases, and 13 bases separated the two germline ends. CDR3 length: 16 amino acids. Looked up from germline, CDR1 is LGHNA and CDR2 is YSLEER. The DNA for the CDR3 is TGCGCCAGCAGCCAAGACTCCGGGACCAGAACAGATACGCAGTATTTT. It codes for CASSQDSGTRTDTQYF.

The V gene is TRBV6-5, the J gene TRBJ1-5, with 8 bases matching TRBD1. The CDR3 extends over 15 amino acids. Germline trimming cut 6 bases from V and 7 bases from J; bases unmatched to any gene: 11. The germline V gene encodes CDR1 MNHEY and CDR2 SVGAGI. For the CDR3, the DNA is TGTGCCAGCAGCCCCCGGACAGGGCAGCAGCAGCCCCAGCATTTT. It is translated as CASSPRTGQQQPQHF.

The chain carries TRBV27 and TRBJ1-5; 8 nucleotides match TRBD1. This CDR3 spans 13 amino acids. Germline V gene lookup returns CDR1 MNHEY and CDR2 SMNVEV (reference sequence). The trim removed 6 bases at V and 6 bases at J, leaving 4 bases unmatched. This CDR3 reads CASRQGVGQPQHF. CDR3 DNA sequence: TGTGCCAGCAGACAGGGGGTGGGTCAGCCCCAGCATTTT.

The V and J genes are TRBV12-5 and TRBJ1-1; unclear D gene. The V gene lost 3 bases and the J gene lost 3 bases, with 8 bases spanning the gap. Germline CDR1 LGHNT, CDR2 FRNRAP. The CDR3 covers 13 residues. CDR3 bases: TGTGCTAGTGGTTTATCCCAGGACACTGAAGCTTTCTTT. Its translation is CASGLSQDTEAFF.

The chain employs TRBV15 and TRBJ1-1; D unclear. The CDR3 length is 14 residues. Trimming left V 5 bases short and J 5 bases short, with 15 bases between. Germline assignment: CDR1 LNHNV and CDR2 YYDKDF (reference sequence). Here the CDR3 reads CATSSPLQGTEAFF. For the CDR3, the DNA is TGTGCCACCAGCTCCCCCCTACAAGGGACTGAAGCTTTCTTT.

The rearrangement links TRBV29-1 to TRBJ1-3; the D gene is possibly TRBD1 (5 bases). The V gene lost 4 bases and the J gene lost 4 bases, with 14 bases spanning the gap. The CDR3 consists of 14 residues. CDR1 and CDR2 (germline): SQVTM, ANQGSEA. CDR3 sequence (DNA): TGCAGCGTTGGGGGCCGGGGAGGAGGAAACACCATATATTTT. Translation gives CSVGGRGGGNTIYF.

Here the CDR3 reads CASSTAGEHGTDTQYF. The CDR3 DNA is TGTGCCAGCAGCACAGCGGGGGAACATGGCACAGATACGCAGTATTTT. The chain combines TRBV27 with TRBJ2-3; 8 bases match TRBD2. Per germline, CDR1 MNHEY and CDR2 SMNVEV (reference sequence). Trimming removed 6 bases from V and 1 base from J; junction bases left unmatched: 9. The CDR3 length is 16 residues.

The gene calls are TRBV19 and TRBJ1-1, with no clear D. The CDR3 spans 14 residues. V gave up 7 bases and J gave up 0 bases, with 12 bases separating them. CDR1 and CDR2 (germline): LNHDA, SQIVND (reference sequence). CDR3 DNA sequence: TGTGCCAGTAATCGGCCAGAGATGAACACTGAAGCTTTCTTT. Translating gives CASNRPEMNTEAFF.

CDR3 in DNA: TGTGCCAGTAGTTTTGGTCGGGCCGCGAATCAGCCCCAGCATTTT. It encodes CASSFGRAANQPQHF. This chain links TRBV19 with TRBJ1-5; D is ambiguous. V was shortened by 5 bases and J by 4 bases, with 15 bases between the two germline ends. This CDR3 comprises 15 residues. Germline V gene data show CDR1 as LNHDA and CDR2 as SQIVND (reference sequence).

The chain carries TRBV28 and TRBJ1-4; D is uncertain. The V gene lost 6 bases and the J gene lost 10 bases, with 15 bases spanning the gap. The germline gives CDR1 MDHEN, CDR2 SYDVKM. The CDR3 loop spans 13 amino acids. The CDR3 protein is CASRSGFVGKLFF. The CDR3 DNA reads TGTGCCAGCAGATCCGGGTTCGTCGGAAAACTGTTTTTT.

The chain links TRBV7-2 to TRBJ2-1; 8 nucleotides agree with TRBD2. Germline CDR1 SGHTA, CDR2 FQGNSA. CDR3 length equals 16 residues. The trim removed 5 bases at V and 7 bases at J, leaving 13 bases unmatched. The CDR3 sequence is CASSTSVAGRMNEQFF. CDR3 DNA: TGTGCCAGCAGCACCTCCGTAGCGGGGAGGATGAATGAGCAGTTCTTC.

This clone has a single count. The V gene is TRBV4-1, the J gene TRBJ2-7, with 13 bases matching TRBD2. The CDR3 spans 20 residues. CDR1 is MGHRA and CDR2 is YSYEKL in the germline V gene. J lost 0 bases, V lost 0 bases, and 11 bases had no gene match. The CDR3 region is CASSQDIIGLAGENSYEQYF. The CDR3, as DNA: TGCGCCAGCAGCCAAGATATTATTGGACTAGCGGGGGAAAACTCCTACGAGCAGTACTTC.

The chain has TRBV9 and TRBJ2-2, with D possibly being TRBD2 (7 bases). From germline, CDR1 is SGDLS and CDR2 YYNGEE. The V gene lost 4 bases and the J gene lost 4 bases, with 17 bases spanning the gap. The CDR3 length is 16 residues. The DNA of the CDR3 is TGTGCCAGCAGCCGGTTCGAGGGGGGGCTCACCGGGGAGCTGTTTTTT. This translates into CASSRFEGGLTGELFF. The complete variable domain, with remaining parts taken from reference TRBV9 and TRBJ2-2, reads DSGVTQTPKHLITATGQRVTLRCSPRSGDLSVYWYQQSLDQGLQFLIQYYNGEERAKGNILERFSAQQFPDLHSELNLSSLELGDSALYFCASSRFEGGLTGELFFGEGSRLTVL.

The V and J genes are TRBV5-6 and TRBJ1-4, with unresolved D. V dropped 0 bases and J dropped 5 bases, with 14 bases sitting between them. The CDR3 extends over 16 amino acids. Germline V lookup: CDR1 SGHDT, CDR2 YYEEEE. Here the CDR3 reads CASSLAHPRQNEKLFF. Written as DNA, the CDR3 is TGTGCCAGCAGCTTGGCCCATCCCAGGCAGAATGAAAAACTGTTTTTT.

The chain uses TRBV12-3 or TRBV12-4 and TRBJ2-3; unclear D gene. This CDR3 spans 13 amino acids. V lost 6 bases to trimming and J lost 6 bases, with 13 bases between them. The CDR3 DNA reads TGTGCCAGCAGCCGAAGTATGGCTGATACGCAGTATTTT. This sequence encodes CASSRSMADTQYF.

The chain recombines TRBV12-5 with TRBJ2-2; 7 nucleotides match TRBD1. This CDR3 comprises 17 residues. Germline V gives CDR1 LGHNT, CDR2 FRNRAP. J was trimmed by 5 bases and V by 0 bases; bases with no gene match: 9. CDR3 sequence (DNA): TGTGCTAGTGGTTTGGTGCCGGGACAGCTTGTGACCGGGGAGCTGTTTTTT. This translates into CASGLVPGQLVTGELFF.

The rearrangement uses TRBV10-3 and TRBJ1-1; TRBD1 agrees at 9 bases. This CDR3 contains 13 residues. V lost 3 bases, J lost 9 bases, and 5 bases stayed unmatched. Per the germline V gene, CDR1 is ENHRY and CDR2 is SYGVKD. The CDR3 nucleotides are TGTGCCATCAGTGAATCAACAGGGGGCCAAGCTTTCTTT. As protein: CAISESTGGQAFF.

The CDR3 protein is CASSQATYTTDTQYF. CDR3 coding DNA: TGCGCCAGCAGCCAAGCAACTTACACCACAGATACGCAGTATTTT. The chain uses TRBV4-3 and TRBJ2-3; D gene ambiguous. The germline V and J ends were trimmed by 1 base and 2 bases, with 10 bases remaining between them. CDR1 is LGHNA and CDR2 is YSLEER in the germline V gene. CDR3 size: 15 residues.

The chain recombines TRBV27 with TRBJ1-6; no clear D gene. This CDR3 has 15 amino acids. V lost 9 bases and J 10 bases, leaving 22 bases between the germline ends. CDR1 and CDR2 (germline): MNHEY, SMNVEV (reference sequence). Here the CDR3 reads CASYPAGRFLSPLHF. The CDR3 DNA is TGTGCCAGTTATCCAGCCGGACGGTTTTTATCACCCCTCCACTTT.

J is TRBJ2-5 and V is TRBV19; D uncertain. Trimming cost V 7 bases and J 5 bases, with 26 bases left between them. CDR3 length: 17 amino acids. Germline lookup yields CDR1 LNHDA and CDR2 SQIVND (reference sequence). The CDR3, as DNA: TGTGCCAGTAACCCCACCGGATTAACAGCCCTCGGGGAGACCCAGTACTTC. Translated, it gives CASNPTGLTALGETQYF.

The rearrangement links TRBV5-1 to TRBJ2-3, with D perhaps TRBD1 (5 bases). Germline lookup yields CDR1 SGHRS and CDR2 YFSETQ. The CDR3 spans 13 residues. Trimming removed 4 bases from V and 3 bases from J, with 9 bases in between. The CDR3: CASSKDMTDTQYF. The DNA for the CDR3 is TGCGCCAGCAGCAAGGACATGACAGATACGCAGTATTTT.

Only one count was recorded for this clone. The chain is built from TRBV7-2 and TRBJ1-4; no firm D call. The germline V gene has CDR1 SGHTA and CDR2 FQGNSA. V was clipped by 1 base and J by 4 bases, with 13 bases between them. The CDR3 consists of 16 residues. The CDR3 reads CASSLVSGQINEKLFF. The CDR3 coding sequence is TGTGCCAGCAGCTTAGTGTCTGGCCAGATTAATGAAAAACTGTTTTTT.

The CDR3 is CASRGTDAYEQYF. Here the CDR3 DNA reads TGTGCCAGCAGGGGGACAGACGCCTACGAGCAGTACTTC. The chain combines TRBV2 with TRBJ2-7; TRBD1 aligns across 7 bases. V lost 6 bases and J lost 2; bases outside the gene matches: 4. The germline CDR1 and CDR2 sequences are SNHLY and FYNNEI. The CDR3 sequence is 13 residues long.

The rearrangement uses TRBV30 and TRBJ1-2, with a weak D call TRBD1 (6 bases). There are 14 residues in the CDR3. Trimming left V 4 bases short and J 2 bases short, with 14 bases between. The V gene's germline CDR1 is GTSNPN and CDR2 SVGIG (reference sequence). CDR3 loop: CAWKPGDSNYGYTF. CDR3 sequence (DNA): TGTGCCTGGAAGCCAGGGGACTCAAACTATGGCTACACCTTC.

Here the CDR3 reads CASRPLQLAGVLSYNEQFF. The CDR3, as DNA: TGTGCCAGCAGGCCTCTGCAGCTAGCGGGGGTCCTCTCCTACAATGAGCAGTTCTTC. The chain is built from TRBV6-2 or TRBV6-3 and TRBJ2-1, with 10 nucleotides matching TRBD2. The CDR3 runs 19 residues. Germline CDR1 is MNHEY and CDR2 is SVGEGT. V was pared by 6 bases and J by 0 bases, with 14 bases of the junction left unmatched.